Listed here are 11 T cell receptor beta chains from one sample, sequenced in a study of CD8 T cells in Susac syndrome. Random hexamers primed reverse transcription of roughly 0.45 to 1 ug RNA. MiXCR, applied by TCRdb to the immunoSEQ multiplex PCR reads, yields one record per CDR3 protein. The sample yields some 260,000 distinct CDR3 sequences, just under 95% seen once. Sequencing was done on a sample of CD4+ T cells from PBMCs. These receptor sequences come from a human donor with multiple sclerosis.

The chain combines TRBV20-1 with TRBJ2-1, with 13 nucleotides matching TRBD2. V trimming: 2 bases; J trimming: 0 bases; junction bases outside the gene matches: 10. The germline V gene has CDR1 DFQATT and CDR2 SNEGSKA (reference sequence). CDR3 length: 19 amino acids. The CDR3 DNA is TGCAGTGCTAGAAACAGGGGGACTAGCGGGGTGAGCTCCTACAATGAGCAGTTCTTC. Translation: CSARNRGTSGVSSYNEQFF.

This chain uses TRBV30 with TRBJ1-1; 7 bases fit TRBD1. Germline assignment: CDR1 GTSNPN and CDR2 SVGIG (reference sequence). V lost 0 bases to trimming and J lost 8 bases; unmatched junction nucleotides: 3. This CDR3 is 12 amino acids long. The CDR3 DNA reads TGTGCCTGGAGTGTATCAGGGGGAGAAGCTTTCTTT. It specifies CAWSVSGGEAFF.

The CDR3 sequence: CASTPAGGANVLTF. Here the CDR3 DNA reads TGTGCCAGCACCCCCGCGGGTGGGGCCAACGTCCTGACTTTC. V is TRBV7-9 and J is TRBJ2-6, with TRBD2 as a possible D gene (5 bases). Per the germline V gene, CDR1 is SEHNR and CDR2 is FQNEAQ (reference sequence). CDR3 length: 14 amino acids. Deletions cut 7 bases from V and 3 bases from J, with 10 bases between. The whole variable domain, remainder taken from reference TRBV7-9 and TRBJ2-6, is DTGVSQNPRHKITKRGQNVTFRCDPISEHNRLYWYRQTLGQGPEFLTYFQNEAQLEKSRLLSDRFSAERPKGSFSTLEIQRTEQGDSAMYLCASTPAGGANVLTFGAGSRLTVL.

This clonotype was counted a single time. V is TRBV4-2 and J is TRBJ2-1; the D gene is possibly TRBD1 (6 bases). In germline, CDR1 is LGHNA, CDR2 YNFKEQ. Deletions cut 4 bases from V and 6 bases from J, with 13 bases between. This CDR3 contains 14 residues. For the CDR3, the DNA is TGTGCCAGCAGCCGAGAGGGGGATTTCAATGAGCAGTTCTTC. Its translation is CASSREGDFNEQFF.

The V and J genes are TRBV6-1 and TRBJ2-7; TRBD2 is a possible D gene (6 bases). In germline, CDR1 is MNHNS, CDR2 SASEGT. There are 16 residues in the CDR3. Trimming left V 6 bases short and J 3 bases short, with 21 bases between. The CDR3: CASRTSLAGRDYEQYF. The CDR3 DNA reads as TGTGCCAGCAGAACCAGTCTAGCCGGGAGAGACTACGAGCAGTACTTC.

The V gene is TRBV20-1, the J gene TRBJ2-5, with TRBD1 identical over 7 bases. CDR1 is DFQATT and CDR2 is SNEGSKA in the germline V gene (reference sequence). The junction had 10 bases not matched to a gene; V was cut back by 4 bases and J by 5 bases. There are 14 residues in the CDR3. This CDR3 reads CSAIYTGAPETQYF. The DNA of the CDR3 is TGCAGTGCTATTTATACAGGGGCGCCTGAGACCCAGTACTTC.

The CDR3 sequence is CASSYDNTEAFF. In nucleotides, the CDR3 is TGTGCCAGCAGTTACGACAACACTGAAGCTTTCTTT. This chain joins TRBV6-6 and TRBJ1-1; no definite D call. Per germline, CDR1 MNHNY and CDR2 SVGAGI (reference sequence). Trimming removed 2 bases at V and 2 bases at J, with 3 bases between. This CDR3 spans 12 amino acids.

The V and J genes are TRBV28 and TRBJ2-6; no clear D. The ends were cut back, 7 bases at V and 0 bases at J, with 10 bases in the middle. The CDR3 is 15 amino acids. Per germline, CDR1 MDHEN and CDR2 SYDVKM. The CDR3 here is CASKKTPSGANVLTF. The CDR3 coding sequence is TGTGCCAGCAAGAAAACGCCCTCTGGGGCCAACGTCCTGACTTTC.

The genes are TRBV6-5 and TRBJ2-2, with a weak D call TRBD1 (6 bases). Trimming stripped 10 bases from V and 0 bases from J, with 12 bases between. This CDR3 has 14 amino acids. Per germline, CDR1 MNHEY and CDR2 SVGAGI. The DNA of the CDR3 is TGTGCCACCCGGACAGAAACGAACACCGGGGAGCTGTTTTTT. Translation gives CATRTETNTGELFF.

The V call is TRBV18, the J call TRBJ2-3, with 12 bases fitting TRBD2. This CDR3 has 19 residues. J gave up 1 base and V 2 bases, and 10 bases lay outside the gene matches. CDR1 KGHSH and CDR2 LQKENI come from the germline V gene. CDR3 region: CASSPMSTSGSYGTDTQYF. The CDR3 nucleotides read TGTGCCAGCTCACCAATGTCGACTAGCGGGAGTTACGGCACAGATACGCAGTATTTT.

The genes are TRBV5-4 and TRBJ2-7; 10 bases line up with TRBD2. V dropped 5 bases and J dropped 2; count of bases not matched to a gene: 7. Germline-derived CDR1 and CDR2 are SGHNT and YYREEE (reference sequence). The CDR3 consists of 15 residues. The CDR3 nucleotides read TGTGCCAGCAGTCAAGCGGGAGGGCCCACCTACGAGCAGTACGTC. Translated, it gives CASSQAGGPTYEQYV.